This T cell receptor beta chain was identified in a study of T cell responses to AZD1222 COVID-19 vaccine. Note on this clone: Its antigen is not known.

The assay was immunoSEQ multiplex PCR, and TCRdb's table has in-frame clones only and misses some. The profile shows 120,000 or so clones, about 89% of them singletons. Broader study findings: The study found Spike-specific TCR breadth and depth rose after two AZD1222 doses. Repertoires were sampled only after the peak T cell response.

The CDR3 runs 15 residues. Germline CDR1 reads LNHDA; CDR2 reads SQIVND (reference sequence). Unmatched junction bases numbered 8, after V lost 7 bases and J lost 1 base. The chain employs TRBV19 and TRBJ2-3; 7 bases map to TRBD2. The source of this sequence is an adult in good health. The sample in question was peripheral blood, obtained on day 0 of MenACWY control vaccination. The CDR3 protein is CASTTTTSGTDTQYF. The CDR3 nucleotides read TGTGCCAGTACCACAACTACTAGCGGCACAGATACGCAGTATTTT.